The 31 T cell receptor beta chains below all came from one sample that was sequenced in a study of prognosis after radiotherapy for stage I lung cancer. Amplicons of TCR beta CDR3 were generated from genomic DNA by two-round multiplex PCR. First-round PCR employed TRBV- and TRBJ-specific primers for each gene. TCRdb reprocessed the multiplex PCR reads with MiXCR, giving one entry per CDR3 protein. The sample yields about 31,000 distinct CDR3 sequences, around 32% seen once. Specimen: PBMCs, collected before or after stereotactic body radiation therapy (not recorded which). The origin of the receptors is a donor aged 50 or older with non-small cell lung cancer.

This clonotype was recorded many times. This rearrangement joins TRBV19 to TRBJ2-3; the D is unclear. V was shortened by 0 bases and J by 1 base, with 20 bases between the two germline ends. Germline assignment: CDR1 LNHDA and CDR2 SQIVND (reference sequence). The CDR3 sequence is 19 residues long. The CDR3 spells CASSIDLETIGTRTDTQYF. The CDR3 bases are TGTGCCAGTAGTATAGATTTGGAGACCATCGGCACACGCACAGATACGCAGTATTTT.

This clonotype was detected many times. The chain carries TRBV10-3 and TRBJ2-1; no definite D call. CDR3 length: 11 residues. Germline V gene lookup returns CDR1 ENHRY and CDR2 SYGVKD. V lost 3 bases to trimming and J lost 7 bases, with 4 bases between them. CDR3 in DNA: TGTGCCATCAGTGACGGTAATGAGCAGTTCTTC. Translation gives CAISDGNEQFF.

Concerning this clonotype: One end of the junction does not line up with germline, which may come from a read error. The rearrangement joins TRBV6-2 or TRBV6-3 to TRBJ2-7; D possibly corresponds to TRBD2 (6 bases). In germline, CDR1 is MNHEY, CDR2 SVGEGT. The CDR3 sequence is 14 residues long. The CDR3 spells CVSGKWDSYYEQYF. The CDR3 DNA reads as TGTGTCAGCGGTAAATGGGACTCATACTACGAGCAGTACTTC.

This clonotype was recorded once. This chain links TRBV10-3 with TRBJ2-2; D is possibly TRBD1 or TRBD2 (5 bases each). V was shortened by 3 bases and J by 3 bases, with 14 bases between the two germline ends. CDR1 and CDR2 (germline): ENHRY, SYGVKD. The CDR3 is made up of 16 amino acids. DNA of the CDR3: TGTGCCATCAGTGATGCTGGGGTGGGGGACACCGGGGAGCTGTTTTTT. This gives the protein CAISDAGVGDTGELFF.

This clonotype has ten or more counts. This chain joins TRBV10-3 and TRBJ2-7, with 10 bases matching TRBD2. With V trimmed by 0 bases and J by 3 bases, 5 bases remained unmatched. The CDR3 has 16 residues. Germline CDR1 is ENHRY and CDR2 is SYGVKD. This chain's CDR3 is CAISESTSGMSYEQYF. DNA for the CDR3: TGTGCCATCAGTGAGTCCACTAGCGGGATGAGCTACGAGCAGTACTTC.

This clonotype appeared a single time. A read error may explain this, as a much larger clone is one base away. The chain has TRBV9 and TRBJ2-6; D remains unclear. The germline V gene has CDR1 SGDLS and CDR2 YYNGEE. V was trimmed by 4 bases and J by 0 bases, leaving 5 bases between them. The CDR3 is 14 amino acids. The DNA for the CDR3 is TGTGCCAGCAGCCACACCTCTGGGGCCAACGTCCTGACTTTC. Translation gives CASSHTSGANVLTF.

The table lists this clonotype with many counts. One end of the junction varies from germline; a read error may be responsible. The CDR3 reads CSARAGFLYNKQFF. The CDR3 region has the DNA TGCAGTGCTAGGGCGGGCTTTCTCTACAATAAGCAGTTCTTC. The chain has TRBV20-1 and TRBJ2-1, with D possibly TRBD2 on 5 matching bases. CDR1 and CDR2 (germline): DFQATT, SNEGSKA (reference sequence). The CDR3 covers 14 residues.

This chain connects TRBV20-1 to TRBJ1-2; D not resolved. This CDR3 spans 12 amino acids. V gave up 3 bases and J gave up 4 bases, with 9 bases separating them. Germline-derived CDR1 and CDR2 are DFQATT and SNEGSKA (reference sequence). The CDR3 is CSASVRSYGYTF. CDR3 DNA sequence: TGCAGTGCTAGTGTCCGTTCCTATGGCTACACCTTC.

This chain uses TRBV2 with TRBJ2-7, with 13 bases that match TRBD2. Germline V gene data show CDR1 as SNHLY and CDR2 as FYNNEI. V was pared by 8 bases and J by 2 bases, with 6 bases of the junction left unmatched. The CDR3 has 15 amino acids. The CDR3 DNA follows: TGTGCCAGCGGGACTAGCGGGACTCCTACCTACGAGCAGTACTTC. Translated, it gives CASGTSGTPTYEQYF.

This clonotype appeared many times. The J gene is TRBJ1-4, the V gene TRBV27; D gene uncertain. This CDR3 comprises 14 residues. The ends were cut back, 4 bases at V and 7 bases at J, with 13 bases in the middle. Per the germline V gene, CDR1 is MNHEY and CDR2 is SMNVEV (reference sequence). CDR3 nucleotide sequence: TGTGCCAGCAGTTACAATGCTGATGGTGAAAAACTGTTTTTT. Translated: CASSYNADGEKLFF.

Worth noting for this clonotype: This could be a read error, since a much larger clone is one nucleotide away. The genes are TRBV20-1 and TRBJ2-5, with 11 bases matching TRBD2. J lost 7 bases, V lost 6 bases, and 10 bases had no gene match. The germline V gene encodes CDR1 DFQATT and CDR2 SNEGSKA (reference sequence). The CDR3 totals 14 residues. The CDR3 sequence: CSAPTGTSGVTQYF. The DNA of the CDR3 is TGCAGTGCCCCCACCGGGACTAGCGGAGTGACCCAGTACTTC.

In this sample, this clonotype turned up once. A far larger clone is only one base removed, so a read error is likely. The genes are TRBV6-4 and TRBJ2-7; TRBD2 might be the D (6 bases). Per germline, CDR1 MRHNA and CDR2 SNTAGT. The V end was cut by 8 bases, the J end by 3 bases, with 23 bases between. The CDR3 runs 16 residues. The CDR3 region has the DNA TGTGCCAGCCTTCCGGCAGGAGGGGCGTATTACTACGAGCAGTACTTC. Amino acid sequence: CASLPAGGAYYYEQYF.

Details on this clonotype: A far more abundant clone sits one base away, making this likely a read error. The V gene is TRBV6-4, the J gene TRBJ2-7; the D gene is possibly TRBD2 (6 bases). The CDR3 has 15 amino acids. CDR1 MRHNA and CDR2 SNTAGT come from the germline V gene. Trimming cost V 6 bases and J 1 base, with 16 bases left between them. The CDR3 DNA sequence: TGTGCCAGCAGACCAACTAGCCTAACGTCCTACGAGCAGTACTTC. Translating gives CASRPTSLTSYEQYF.

On this clonotype itself: Given a far larger clone just one base away, this is likely a sequencing read error. The rearrangement uses TRBV6-9 and TRBJ1-1; D is unresolved. The CDR3 length is 15 residues. V was pared by 3 bases and J by 5 bases, with 16 bases between. The germline gives CDR1 MNHGY, CDR2 SVAAGI. CDR3 coding DNA: TGTGCCAGCAGTTACTCTACCAGTGGGCAAACTGAAGCTTTCTTT. It translates to CASSYSTSGQTEAFF.

This clonotype has ten or more counts. The rearrangement joins TRBV5-1 to TRBJ2-5; 8 positions agree with TRBD1. With 4 bases clipped from V and 1 base from J, the junction kept 6 bases outside the gene matches. Germline CDR1 reads SGHRS; CDR2 reads YFSETQ. The CDR3 contains 15 residues. The CDR3: CASSPTGASQETQYF. The CDR3 DNA reads TGCGCCAGCAGCCCGACAGGGGCCAGCCAAGAGACCCAGTACTTC.

In this sample, this clonotype turned up many times. CDR3 nucleotides: TGCGCCAGCAGCTTGATATGGGACATTAGTAGAGGGACAGGGGTCTACGAGCAGTACTTC. It specifies CASSLIWDISRGTGVYEQYF. The chain combines TRBV5-1 with TRBJ2-7; 10 bases align to TRBD1. The CDR3 consists of 20 residues. The junction had 19 bases not matched to a gene; V was cut back by 1 base and J by 3 bases. From germline, CDR1 is SGHRS and CDR2 YFSETQ.

This clonotype was detected ten times or more. V and J are TRBV19 and TRBJ1-3; D is unresolved. V dropped 4 bases and J dropped 0 bases, with 7 bases sitting between them. CDR1 and CDR2 from the germline V gene are LNHDA and SQIVND (reference sequence). The CDR3 has 14 residues. The CDR3: CASSTAVSGNTIYF. The CDR3 DNA sequence: TGTGCCAGTAGTACAGCCGTCTCTGGAAACACCATATATTTT.

In regard to this clonotype: This sequence may be a read error, since a much larger clone differs from it by one base. The chain has TRBV6-9 and TRBJ2-5; weak D call: TRBD1 (6 bases). The CDR3 sequence is 17 residues long. Germline V gene sequence: CDR1 MNHGY, CDR2 SVAAGI. Trimming removed 3 bases from V and 1 base from J, with 18 bases in between. The CDR3 reads CASSYSPSTGLQETQYF. In nucleotides, the CDR3 is TGTGCCAGCAGTTACTCCCCCAGTACAGGGCTCCAAGAGACCCAGTACTTC.

Notes on this clonotype: Sequence at one end of the junction differs from germline and may be a read error. The chain carries TRBV12-5 and TRBJ1-1, with unresolved D. The germline CDR1 and CDR2 sequences are LGHNT and FRNRAP. This CDR3 is built from 13 residues. In nucleotides, the CDR3 is TGTTCTAGTGGCCAGAGTACACCTGTGGGGGCTTTCTTT. This codes for CSSGQSTPVGAFF. The entire variable domain, with the rest obtained from reference TRBV12-5 and TRBJ1-1, is as follows: DARVTQTPRHKVTEMGQEVTMRCQPILGHNTVFWYRQTMMQGLELLAYFRNRAPLDDSGMPKDRFSAEMPDATLATLKIQPSEPRDSAVYFCSSGQSTPVGAFFGQGTRLTVV.

This clonotype appeared many times. The V and J genes are TRBV2 and TRBJ2-6; 7 nucleotides align to TRBD1. Germline CDR1 reads SNHLY; CDR2 reads FYNNEI. This CDR3 is 15 amino acids long. Germline trimming cut 6 bases from V and 2 bases from J; bases unmatched to any gene: 4. CDR3 sequence: CASRVTGAGANVLTF. CDR3 coding DNA: TGTGCCAGCAGAGTAACAGGGGCTGGGGCCAACGTCCTGACTTTC.

This clonotype occurred many times. The chain joins TRBV19 to TRBJ1-1; no firm D call. CDR1 LNHDA and CDR2 SQIVND come from the germline V gene (reference sequence). The CDR3 totals 12 residues. With 8 bases removed from V and 7 bases from J, the gap between germline ends came to 14 bases. CDR3 loop: CASGIVGVEAFF. The CDR3 nucleotides are TGTGCCAGTGGGATCGTTGGTGTTGAAGCTTTCTTT.

This clonotype came up many times. CDR3 loop: CATSDLMAGTTDTQYF. The CDR3 DNA is TGTGCCACCAGTGATTTGATGGCGGGGACCACAGATACGCAGTATTTT. The V gene is TRBV24-1, the J gene TRBJ2-3, with D perhaps matching TRBD2 (6 bases). V dropped 0 bases and J dropped 2 bases, with 11 bases sitting between them. Germline V gene sequence: CDR1 KGHDR, CDR2 SFDVKD. The CDR3 has 16 residues.

The V call is TRBV3-1, the J call TRBJ2-3; 8 bases are a match to TRBD2. The V gene's germline CDR1 is LGHDT and CDR2 YNNKEL (reference sequence). The trim removed 0 bases at V and 4 bases at J, leaving 9 bases unmatched. The CDR3 runs 17 residues. This CDR3 is CASSQERDGRGADTQYF. In DNA form, the CDR3 reads TGTGCCAGCAGCCAAGAAAGGGACGGGAGGGGGGCAGATACGCAGTATTTT.

The V gene is TRBV19, the J gene TRBJ2-5, with TRBD1 as a possible D gene (5 bases). V was clipped by 7 bases and J by 1 base, with 13 bases between them. The germline gives CDR1 LNHDA, CDR2 SQIVND (reference sequence). The CDR3 spans 14 residues. CDR3 bases: TGTGCCAGTAACAGGCGAGTCTCCCAAGAGACCCAGTACTTC. This translates into CASNRRVSQETQYF.

The table lists this clonotype with a count of one. This may stem from a read error, because a much larger clone lies one nucleotide away. The chain carries TRBV20-1 and TRBJ2-5; maybe TRBD1 (5 bases). The CDR3 extends over 15 amino acids. The germline gives CDR1 DFQATT, CDR2 SNEGSKA (reference sequence). DNA for the CDR3: TGCAGTGCTAGAGATATCGCGGCAGGGCTAGAGACCCTGTACTTC. Encoded protein: CSARDIAAGLETLYF.

This clonotype was recorded a few times. This sequence joins TRBV29-1 and TRBJ1-1; D is unresolved. This CDR3 region has 15 residues. Germline-derived CDR1 and CDR2 are SQVTM and ANQGSEA. Trimming left V 6 bases short and J 1 base short, with 18 bases between. The CDR3 nucleotides are TGCAGCGTCATACCGATAAATACAGAGAACACTGAAGCTTTCTTT. Translating gives CSVIPINTENTEAFF.

This clonotype was counted ten times or more. This rearrangement joins TRBV5-4 to TRBJ2-2, with a tentative D call TRBD2 (7 bases). The CDR3 contains 17 residues. The V end was cut by 2 bases, the J end by 5 bases, with 19 bases between. CDR1 is SGHNT, CDR2 YYREEE, per germline (reference sequence). The CDR3 DNA is TGTGCCAGCAGCTTCGGCCAAAGGGGGGGGGGTACCGGGGAGCTGTTTTTT. Protein sequence: CASSFGQRGGGTGELFF.

Points on this clonotype: A read error may explain this, as a much larger clone is one base away. J is TRBJ1-2 and V is TRBV5-4; tentative D call: TRBD1 (5 bases). Germline CDR1 is SGHNT and CDR2 is YYREEE (reference sequence). The CDR3 length is 14 residues. Trimming removed 4 bases at V and 3 bases at J, with 13 bases between. The CDR3 reads CASSPRGVDYGYTF. In DNA, the CDR3 is TGTGCCAGCAGCCCGCGGGGCGTTGACTATGGCTACACCTTC.

The gene calls are TRBV20-1 and TRBJ2-1; possibly TRBD2 for D (6 bases). Germline CDR1 and CDR2: DFQATT and SNEGSKA (reference sequence). The CDR3 is 14 amino acids. The CDR3 is CGRAAGYGYNEQFF. The CDR3 DNA is TGCGGAAGGGCCGCGGGATACGGCTACAATGAGCAGTTCTTC.

This clonotype was seen ten or more times. The rearrangement joins TRBV28 to TRBJ2-7; D call uncertain. Germline V lookup: CDR1 MDHEN, CDR2 SYDVKM. The CDR3 extends over 12 amino acids. Trimming stripped 3 bases from V and 4 bases from J, with 7 bases between. The CDR3 region has the DNA TGTGCCAGCAGTTTTCTATCTTACGAGCAGTACTTC. Protein sequence: CASSFLSYEQYF.

This clonotype came up many times. The rearrangement links TRBV13 to TRBJ2-3; 11 nucleotides match TRBD2. CDR1 and CDR2 from the germline V gene are PRHDT and FYEKMQ (reference sequence). V was clipped by 0 bases and J by 3 bases; unmatched bases: 2. This CDR3 region has 16 residues. CDR3 sequence reads: CASSLGTSGRTDTQYF. In nucleotides, the CDR3 is TGTGCCAGCAGCTTAGGCACTAGCGGGAGAACAGATACGCAGTATTTT.